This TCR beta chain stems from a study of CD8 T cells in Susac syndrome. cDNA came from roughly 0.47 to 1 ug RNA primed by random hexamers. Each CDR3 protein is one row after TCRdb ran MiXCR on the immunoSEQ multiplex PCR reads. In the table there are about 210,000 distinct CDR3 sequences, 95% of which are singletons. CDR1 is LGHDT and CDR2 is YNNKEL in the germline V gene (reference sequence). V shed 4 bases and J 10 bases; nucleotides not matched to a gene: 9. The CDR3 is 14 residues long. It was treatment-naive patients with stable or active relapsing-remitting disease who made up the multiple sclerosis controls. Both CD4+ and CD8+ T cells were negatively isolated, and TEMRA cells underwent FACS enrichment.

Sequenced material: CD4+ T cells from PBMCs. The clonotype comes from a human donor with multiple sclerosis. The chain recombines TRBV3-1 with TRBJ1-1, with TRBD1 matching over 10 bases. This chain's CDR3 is CASSRDRGPGGAFF. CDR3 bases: TGTGCCAGCAGCCGAGACAGGGGGCCAGGGGGAGCTTTCTTT.